This passage covers 21 T cell receptor beta chains from one sample sequenced in a study of cytomegalovirus exposure and HLA in healthy donors. The PCR had 60 Vbeta and 13 Jbeta primers. Assay used: immunoSEQ multiplex PCR; TCRdb lists only in-frame clones, some missing. The table records 160,000 or so clones, 70% to 80% of them present only once. Sequencing input: PBMCs. The receptor source for this set is a male donor in good health and CMV-seronegative.

The gene calls are TRBV5-1 and TRBJ2-5, with 8 bases that match TRBD1. This CDR3 spans 15 amino acids. The trim removed 0 bases at V and 1 base at J, leaving 2 bases unmatched. Germline-derived CDR1 and CDR2 are SGHRS and YFSETQ. This chain's CDR3 is CASSLGRGLQETQYF. The CDR3 region has the DNA TGCGCCAGCAGCTTGGGCAGGGGGCTCCAAGAGACCCAGTACTTC.

V is TRBV7-8 and J is TRBJ1-3; unclear D gene. The germline gives CDR1 SGHVS, CDR2 FQNEAQ. The V gene lost 5 bases and the J gene lost 2 bases, with 13 bases spanning the gap. The CDR3 contains 15 residues. The CDR3 spells CASSRSPGTGNTIYF. The CDR3 DNA follows: TGTGCCAGCAGCCGATCCCCGGGAACTGGAAACACCATATATTTT.

This sequence joins TRBV11-1 and TRBJ2-7; TRBD1 matches at 7 bases. Losses at the gene ends were 5 bases for V and 4 bases for J; bases not matched to a gene: 5. The CDR3 covers 13 residues. The germline CDR1 and CDR2 sequences are SGHAT and FQDESV (reference sequence). CDR3 protein: CASSGSGGYEQYF. For the CDR3, the DNA is TGTGCCAGCAGCGGCTCAGGGGGTTACGAGCAGTACTTC.

The V gene is TRBV30, the J gene TRBJ2-7; D perhaps matches TRBD1 (5 bases). Germline-derived CDR1 and CDR2 are GTSNPN and SVGIG (reference sequence). This CDR3 comprises 13 residues. Trimming took 4 bases from V and 2 from J, leaving 12 bases between them. CDR3 in DNA: TGTGCCTGGACCATTGGGGCCACCTACGAGCAGTACTTC. Encoded protein: CAWTIGATYEQYF.

The V and J genes are TRBV7-8 and TRBJ2-7, with a possible D match to TRBD2 (5 bases). This CDR3 region has 17 residues. Germline loops: CDR1 SGHVS, CDR2 FQNEAQ. Trimming shortened V by 1 base and J by 2 bases, and 18 bases separated the two germline ends. Here the CDR3 reads CASSLGLRGSKPYEQYF. In DNA, the CDR3 is TGTGCCAGCAGCTTAGGGCTACGCGGGTCAAAACCCTACGAGCAGTACTTC. The full variable domain, in which reference TRBV7-8 and TRBJ2-7 provide the parts outside the CDR3, is GAGVSQSPRYKVAKRGQDVALRCDPISGHVSLFWYQQALGQGPEFLTYFQNEAQLDKSGLPSDRFFAERPEGSVSTLKIQRTQQEDSAVYLCASSLGLRGSKPYEQYFGPGTRLTVT.

CDR3 loop: CASTEGLQMAGYTF. As DNA, the CDR3 is TGTGCCAGCACCGAGGGCCTTCAAATGGCGGGCTACACCTTC. The chain links TRBV6-1 to TRBJ1-2; D is ambiguous. Trimming cost V 7 bases and J 8 bases, with 20 bases left between them. CDR3 length equals 14 residues. CDR1 and CDR2 (germline): MNHNS, SASEGT.

The CDR3 DNA follows: TGTGCCAGCAGTGGGTCTCGGGCGGGCGCCTCCTACGAGCAGTACTTC. Amino acid sequence: CASSGSRAGASYEQYF. The J gene is TRBJ2-7, the V gene TRBV2; D is possibly TRBD2 (5 bases). There are 16 residues in the CDR3. Germline assignment: CDR1 SNHLY and CDR2 FYNNEI. Deletions cut 4 bases from V and 0 bases from J, with 16 bases between. The variable domain in full, completed from reference TRBV2 and TRBJ2-7, reads EPEVTQTPSHQVTQMGQEVILRCVPISNHLYFYWYRQILGQKVEFLVSFYNNEISEKSEIFDDQFSVERPDGSNFTLKIRSTKLEDSAMYFCASSGSRAGASYEQYFGPGTRLTVT.

J is TRBJ1-2 and V is TRBV4-2, with TRBD1 matching 9 bases. The germline V gene encodes CDR1 LGHNA and CDR2 YNFKEQ. The CDR3 extends over 15 amino acids. V trimming: 1 base; J trimming: 5 bases; junction bases outside the gene matches: 5. CDR3 sequence reads: CASSQVTGGSYGYTF. CDR3 coding DNA: TGTGCCAGCAGCCAAGTCACAGGGGGCAGTTATGGCTACACCTTC.

The J gene is TRBJ1-5, the V gene TRBV30; D might be TRBD1 (6 bases). CDR3 size: 15 residues. V was pared by 3 bases and J by 6 bases, with 18 bases between. In germline, CDR1 is GTSNPN, CDR2 SVGIG (reference sequence). The CDR3 DNA sequence: TGTGCCTGGAGAGAATCCGGGACATCGGGTCAGCCCCAGCATTTT. Encoded protein: CAWRESGTSGQPQHF.

Regarding this clone: Germline and junction disagree at one end, which may indicate a read error. J is TRBJ2-1 and V is TRBV7-2; 11 bases agree with TRBD2. The V gene's germline CDR1 is SGHTA and CDR2 FQGNSA. This CDR3 has 13 residues. CDR3 sequence: CASSIAGGQEQFF. CDR3 in DNA: TGTGCCAGCAGCATAGCGGGAGGGCAAGAGCAGTTCTTC. Full variable domain (missing parts from reference TRBV7-2 and TRBJ2-1): GAGVSQSPSNKVTEKGKDVELRCDPISGHTALYWYRQSLGQGLEFLIYFQGNSAPDKSGLPSDRFSAERTGGSVSTLTIQRTQQEDSAVYLCASSIAGGQEQFFGPGTRLTVL.

This clone was seen a few times. The gene calls are TRBV10-3 and TRBJ2-5; TRBD2 aligns across 15 bases. The J call may be faulty, since TRBJ2-7 better matches the DNA end. This CDR3 region has 14 residues. CDR1 and CDR2 (germline): ENHRY, SYGVKD. The chain's CDR3 is CAISGTSGGYEQYF. The DNA for the CDR3 is TGTGCCATCAGCGGGACTAGCGGGGGGTACGAGCAGTACTTC.

CDR3 sequence (DNA): TGCAGCGTCAAGGGCAGGGGGGAGGAAAAACTGTTTTTT. It specifies CSVKGRGEEKLFF. V gene TRBV29-1 combines with J gene TRBJ1-4, with 7 bases matching TRBD1. CDR3 length: 13 residues. In germline, CDR1 is SQVTM, CDR2 ANQGSEA. V shed 6 bases and J 8 bases; nucleotides not matched to a gene: 9.

Remarks on this clone: The identical CDR3 is also encoded by other nucleotide sequences in the sample. V and J are TRBV28 and TRBJ1-2, with 9 bases fitting TRBD1. Losses at the gene ends were 7 bases for V and 4 bases for J; bases not matched to a gene: 4. CDR1 is MDHEN and CDR2 is SYDVKM in the germline V gene. The CDR3 runs to 13 residues. This chain's CDR3 is CASKVDRGYGYTF. The CDR3 DNA follows: TGTGCCAGCAAGGTGGACAGGGGCTATGGCTACACCTTC.

V and J are TRBV2 and TRBJ1-6; the D gene is possibly TRBD1 (6 bases). The CDR3 extends over 13 amino acids. The V end was cut by 2 bases, the J end by 7 bases, with 6 bases between. Looked up from germline, CDR1 is SNHLY and CDR2 is FYNNEI. The CDR3 sequence is CASSEQGNSPLHF. Written as DNA, the CDR3 is TGTGCCAGCAGTGAACAGGGGAATTCACCCCTCCACTTT. Based on the CDR3 plus reference TRBV2 and TRBJ1-6, the full variable domain is EPEVTQTPSHQVTQMGQEVILRCVPISNHLYFYWYRQILGQKVEFLVSFYNNEISEKSEIFDDQFSVERPDGSNFTLKIRSTKLEDSAMYFCASSEQGNSPLHFGNGTRLTVT.

The chain couples TRBV7-8 to TRBJ2-5, with 10 bases matching TRBD2. The CDR3 has 19 residues. V was pared by 3 bases and J by 0 bases, with 13 bases of the junction left unmatched. Per germline, CDR1 SGHVS and CDR2 FQNEAQ. This CDR3 is CASSFLKGLGLADQETQYF. The CDR3 DNA is TGTGCCAGCAGCTTCCTCAAGGGGTTAGGACTAGCGGACCAAGAGACCCAGTACTTC. Based on the CDR3 plus reference TRBV7-8 and TRBJ2-5, the full variable domain is GAGVSQSPRYKVAKRGQDVALRCDPISGHVSLFWYQQALGQGPEFLTYFQNEAQLDKSGLPSDRFFAERPEGSVSTLKIQRTQQEDSAVYLCASSFLKGLGLADQETQYFGPGTRLLVL.

The J gene is TRBJ1-2, the V gene TRBV5-1; D gene ambiguous. The CDR3 runs to 13 residues. The V gene's germline CDR1 is SGHRS and CDR2 YFSETQ. Trimming left V 1 base short and J 2 bases short, with 6 bases between. The CDR3 sequence: CASSLSLNYGYTF. In DNA form, the CDR3 reads TGCGCCAGCAGCTTGTCACTCAACTATGGCTACACCTTC.

This chain links TRBV5-1 with TRBJ2-7; D is possibly TRBD2 (6 bases). The length of the CDR3 is 13 residues. Trimming took off 5 bases at V and 3 bases at J, with 12 bases between the two ends. Germline V gives CDR1 SGHRS, CDR2 YFSETQ. CDR3 bases: TGCGCCAGCAGTCGGGGACTGAACTACGAGCAGTACTTC. Translation: CASSRGLNYEQYF.

The CDR3 coding sequence is TGCGCCAGCAGCCAAGAGATGCGTAGGGAGCTGTTTTTT. As protein: CASSQEMRRELFF. V is TRBV4-1 and J is TRBJ2-2; D ambiguous. V lost 0 bases and J lost 9, with 8 bases in between. The CDR3 runs to 13 residues. CDR1 MGHRA and CDR2 YSYEKL come from the germline V gene.

This clone was found once. The chain recombines TRBV18 with TRBJ2-3; 9 positions match TRBD2. The germline V gene has CDR1 KGHSH and CDR2 LQKENI. The CDR3 runs to 15 residues. V lost 3 bases to trimming and J lost 2 bases; unmatched junction nucleotides: 3. CDR3 in DNA: TGTGCCAGCTCACCTAGCGGGGGACACACAGATACGCAGTATTTT. Its translation: CASSPSGGHTDTQYF. Full variable domain (remainder filled in from reference TRBV18 and TRBJ2-3): NAGVMQNPRHLVRRRGQEARLRCSPMKGHSHVYWYRQLPEEGLKFMVYLQKENIIDESGMPKERFSAEFPKEGPSILRIQQVVRGDSAAYFCASSPSGGHTDTQYFGPGTRLTVL.

Concerning this clone: Its ends do not fully match the called genes, so a read error is possible. The chain is built from TRBV7-9 and TRBJ1-2; perhaps TRBD1 as D (6 bases). The CDR3 covers 16 residues. Germline lookup yields CDR1 SEHNR and CDR2 FQNEAQ (reference sequence). CDR3 nucleotide sequence: TGTTCCAGCAGCAGGCGAGGGACATCTCAGAGCTATGGCTACACCTTC. Protein sequence: CSSSRRGTSQSYGYTF.

V is TRBV7-2 and J is TRBJ2-1, with 7 positions matching TRBD2. The CDR3 length is 15 residues. CDR1 is SGHTA and CDR2 is FQGNSA in the germline V gene. Trimming cost V 7 bases and J 9 bases; bases outside gene matches: 15. The CDR3 sequence is CASTPRREGQGEQFF. The CDR3 DNA reads TGTGCCAGCACCCCCAGGAGGGAGGGCCAAGGTGAGCAGTTCTTC.